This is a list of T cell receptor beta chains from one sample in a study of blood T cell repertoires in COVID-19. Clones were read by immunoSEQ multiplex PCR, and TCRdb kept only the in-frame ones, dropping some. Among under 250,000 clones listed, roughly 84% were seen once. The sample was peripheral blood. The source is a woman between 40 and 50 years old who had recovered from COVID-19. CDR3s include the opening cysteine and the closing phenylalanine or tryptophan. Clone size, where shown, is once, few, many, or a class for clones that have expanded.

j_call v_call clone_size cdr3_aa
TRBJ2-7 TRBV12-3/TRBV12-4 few CASRLDSTYEQYF
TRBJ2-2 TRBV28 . CASYRGGLNTGELFF
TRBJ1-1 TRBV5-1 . CASSYPEDTAEAFF
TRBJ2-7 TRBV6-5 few CASSYSQGYEQYF
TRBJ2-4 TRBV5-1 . CASSSAGGPAKNIQYF
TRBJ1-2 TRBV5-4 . CASIDTRGGGAHGYTF
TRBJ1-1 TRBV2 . CASSGIPGGLTEAFF
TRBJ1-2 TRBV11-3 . CASSPREGSIYGYTF
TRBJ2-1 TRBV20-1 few CSASGYDEQFF
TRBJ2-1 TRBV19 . CASSSRGNEQFF